This T cell receptor beta chain was captured in a study of blood T cell repertoires in COVID-19. Overall study: The cDNA or gDNA used as material had been derived from T cells, B-cell-depleted T cells, or PBMCs.

V shed 1 base and J 7 bases; nucleotides not matched to a gene: 6. Germline values: CDR1 SGHRS, CDR2 YFSETQ. This CDR3 is 15 amino acids long. TCRdb's copy holds only in-frame clones and misses some; the assay was immunoSEQ multiplex PCR. The repertoire has over 200,000 clones, 65% to 90% of them found once; the top ten carry 5.1%. This chain uses TRBV5-1 with TRBJ2-7; TRBD2 matches 12 bases. Sequenced sample: peripheral blood. This TCR came from a human donor in a cohort sampled during active COVID-19. The CDR3: CASSLFLAGGREQYF. DNA for the CDR3: TGCGCCAGCAGCTTGTTTCTAGCGGGAGGGCGAGAGCAGTACTTC.